Listed below are T cell receptor beta chains from one sample, sequenced in a study of control samples from healthy donors and cancer patients. Measured with immunoSEQ multiplex PCR; TCRdb has only the in-frame clones, and not every one. The repertoire has some 150,000 clones, less than 95% of them found once; the top ten carry 13% to 15%. The sequenced sample consisted of PBMCs. The receptor source for this set is a man aged 55-75 years with colorectal cancer. Each CDR3 is given with its conserved first and last residue. D genes are given only for firm matches. Not all rows give a size; the values are once, few, many and, for expanded clones, a class.

TRBJ2-1 | TRBD2 | TRBV6-5 | . | CASSYSRAGSEQFF | TGTGCCAGCAGTTACTCCCGAGCGGGGAGTGAGCAGTTCTTC
TRBJ2-7 | TRBD1 | TRBV18 | once | CASSPPGQGSEQYF | TGTGCCAGCTCACCACCGGGACAGGGTAGCGAGCAGTACTTC
TRBJ1-2 | . | TRBV6-1 | . | CASSEVLSVAVHGYTF | TGTGCCAGCAGTGAAGTCCTAAGTGTGGCAGTACATGGCTACACCTTC
TRBJ2-7 | . | TRBV5-1 | . | CASSLTDSFAYEQYF | TGCGCCAGCAGCCTGACGGACTCCTTCGCCTACGAGCAGTACTTC
TRBJ2-7 | . | TRBV6-6 | . | CASRRGQNSYEQYF | TGTGCCAGCAGGCGGGGTCAGAACTCCTACGAGCAGTACTTC
TRBJ2-2 | TRBD1 | TRBV6-6 | . | CASSLDRVNTGELFF | TGTGCCAGCAGTCTTGACAGGGTGAACACCGGGGAGCTGTTTTTT
TRBJ2-1 | TRBD1 | TRBV10-2 | . | CASRGTGGYNEQFF | TGCGCCAGCAGGGGGACAGGCGGCTACAATGAGCAGTTCTTC
TRBJ2-5 | TRBD1 | TRBV18 | . | CASSPPGQPKETQYF | TGTGCCAGCTCACCTCCGGGACAGCCAAAAGAGACCCAGTACTTC
TRBJ1-2 | . | TRBV5-1 | . | CASSPGEPPSLYGYTF | TGCGCCAGCAGCCCCGGGGAGCCGCCGAGTCTTTATGGCTACACCTTC
TRBJ2-5 | TRBD2 | TRBV2 | . | CASSGGLAGVQETQYF | TGTGCCAGCAGTGGAGGACTAGCGGGGGTCCAAGAGACCCAGTACTTC
TRBJ1-3 | . | TRBV28 | . | CASSSEGVPRPHSGNTIYF | TGTGCCAGCAGTTCCGAGGGGGTGCCGAGACCCCACTCTGGAAACACCATATATTTT
TRBJ2-2 | . | TRBV5-1 | . | CASSLAGGDTGELFF | TGCGCCAGCAGCTTGGCAGGGGGGGACACCGGGGAGCTGTTTTTT
TRBJ2-7 | TRBD1 | TRBV19 | . | CASSIVSDRTYEQYF | TGTGCCAGTAGTATAGTTTCGGACAGGACCTACGAGCAGTACTTC
TRBJ1-5 | TRBD1 | TRBV27 | . | CASSPRFRTGGHQPQHF | TGTGCCAGCAGTCCACGATTCCGGACAGGGGGGCATCAGCCCCAGCATTTT
TRBJ1-3 | . | TRBV5-1 | . | CASSLGVLSGNTIYF | TGCGCCAGCAGCTTGGGGGTTTTGTCTGGAAACACCATATATTTT
TRBJ2-5 | . | TRBV2 | . | CASTHQGPMETQYF | TGTGCCAGCACCCACCAGGGCCCGATGGAGACCCAGTACTTC
TRBJ1-1 | . | TRBV29-1 | . | CSVEGRALSNTEAFF | TGCAGCGTTGAGGGCAGGGCCCTCTCGAACACTGAAGCTTTCTTT
TRBJ2-7 | . | TRBV5-6 | . | CASSLDRGSFSF | TGTGCCAGCAGCTTGGACAGAGGTTCTTTTTCCTTC
TRBJ2-3 | TRBD1 | TRBV2 | . | CASSEATGMRTDTQYF | TGTGCCAGCAGTGAAGCGACAGGGATGCGCACAGATACGCAGTATTTT
TRBJ1-2 | . | TRBV5-1 | . | CASSLEGRAFYTF | TGCGCCAGCAGCTTGGAGGGAAGGGCCTTCTACACCTTC
TRBJ2-5 | TRBD1 | TRBV11-2 | . | CASSLETGGKTQYF | TGTGCCAGCAGCTTAGAGACAGGGGGCAAGACCCAGTACTTC
TRBJ1-4 | TRBD1 | TRBV5-8 | . | CASSRGQGGGVNEKLFF | TGTGCCAGCAGCCGAGGACAGGGAGGGGGGGTGAATGAAAAACTGTTTTTT
TRBJ1-6 | TRBD1 | TRBV5-4 | . | CASSPQGIKNSPLHF | TGTGCCAGCAGCCCACAGGGGATTAAAAATTCACCCCTCCACTTT
TRBJ1-2 | . | TRBV6-5 | . | CASSSTDPLGYTF | TGTGCCAGCAGTTCCACGGACCCGCTTGGCTACACCTTC
TRBJ2-7 | TRBD1 | TRBV5-1 | . | CASSLGQGALYEQYF | TGCGCCAGCAGCTTGGGACAGGGGGCCCTCTACGAGCAGTACTTC
TRBJ2-1 | TRBD2 | TRBV5-1 | . | CASSLAGVANEQFF | TGCGCCAGCAGCTTAGCGGGGGTCGCCAATGAGCAGTTCTTC
TRBJ1-5 | . | TRBV7-2 | . | CASSFTGTQANQPQHF | TGTGCCAGCAGCTTCACCGGGACACAGGCCAATCAGCCCCAGCATTTT
TRBJ2-5 | . | TRBV12-3/TRBV12-4 | . | CASSFPGRETQYF | TGTGCCAGCAGTTTCCCGGGGCGGGAGACCCAGTACTTC
TRBJ1-4 | . | TRBV13 | . | CASSGGATNEKLFF | TGTGCCAGCAGCGGAGGGGCGACTAATGAAAAACTGTTTTTT
TRBJ2-7 | . | TRBV7-2 | . | CASSLTALSYEQYF | TGTGCCAGCAGCCTGACAGCGCTCTCCTACGAGCAGTACTTC
TRBJ1-1 | . | TRBV27 | . | CASSALWVNTEAFF | TGTGCCAGCAGCGCCCTGTGGGTAAACACTGAAGCTTTCTTT
TRBJ1-2 | . | TRBV3-1/TRBV3-2 | . | CASSQGLYGYTF | TGTGCCAGCAGCCAAGGGCTTTATGGCTACACCTTC
TRBJ1-4 | TRBD1 | TRBV28 | . | CASSLAGGNNEKLFF | TGTGCCAGCAGTCTAGCAGGGGGCAATAATGAAAAACTGTTTTTT
TRBJ1-4 | . | TRBV7-2 | . | CASSLVGNQPEKLFF | TGTGCCAGCAGCTTAGTGGGTAACCAGCCGGAAAAACTGTTTTTT
TRBJ1-2 | . | TRBV7-2 | . | CASSLAPPGAGDYGYTF | TGTGCCAGCAGCTTAGCCCCTCCCGGGGCGGGGGACTATGGCTACACCTTC
TRBJ1-1 | . | TRBV2 | . | CASAPLGTEAFF | TGTGCCAGCGCCCCCCTGGGGACTGAAGCTTTCTTT
TRBJ2-3 | . | TRBV21-1 | . | CASSAIYRASDTQYF | TGTGCCAGCAGCGCTATATACAGGGCCTCAGATACGCAGTATTTT
TRBJ1-1 | . | TRBV5-1 | . | CASSLVRVGTEAFF | TGCGCCAGCAGCTTGGTTCGGGTTGGGACTGAAGCTTTCTTT
TRBJ2-7 | TRBD2 | TRBV4-2 | . | CASSRERGPYEQYF | TGTGCCAGCAGCCGAGAGCGGGGCCCCTACGAGCAGTACTTC
TRBJ2-1 | . | TRBV20-1 | . | CSAGAGASSYNEQFF | TGCAGTGCTGGTGCGGGGGCCAGCTCCTACAATGAGCAGTTCTTC
TRBJ2-2 | . | TRBV2 | . | CASSLQGGPAGELFF | TGTGCCAGCAGCCTCCAGGGGGGGCCTGCCGGGGAGCTGTTTTTT
TRBJ2-5 | TRBD2 | TRBV5-4 | . | CASSPRGSGAQETQYF | TGTGCCAGCAGCCCCCGGGGTAGCGGGGCCCAAGAGACCCAGTACTTC
TRBJ2-1 | . | TRBV4-3 | . | CASSLFAGSYNEQFF | TGCGCCAGCAGCCTGTTTGCGGGGTCCTACAATGAGCAGTTCTTC
TRBJ2-4 | . | TRBV6-4 | . | CASSEIRGIAKNIQYF | TGTGCCAGCAGTGAGATCAGGGGAATAGCCAAAAACATTCAGTACTTC
TRBJ2-4 | TRBD2 | TRBV10-2 | . | CASSGSGGLGNIQYF | TGCGCCAGCAGTGGAAGCGGGGGCCTGGGAAACATTCAGTACTTC
TRBJ2-7 | TRBD2 | TRBV10-3 | . | CAISETRTSGGPYEQYF | TGTGCCATCAGTGAGACCCGGACTAGCGGGGGGCCCTACGAGCAGTACTTC